One sample yielded the 8 T cell receptor beta chains listed below, sequenced in a study of OX40 agonist ivuxolimab in advanced cancers. Sequencing used immunoSEQ multiplex PCR; TCRdb keeps in-frame clones, though not all of them. The sample yields around 89,000 clones, about nine tenths seen once. This material consisted of CD4+ or CD8+ T cells sorted from blood, taken in a trial of the OX40 agonist ivuxolimab. The receptors derive from an adult with an advanced solid tumor such as melanoma, head and neck, liver or kidney cancer.

This rearrangement joins TRBV11-2 to TRBJ2-6; no reliable D call. CDR3 length: 12 residues. The germline CDR1 and CDR2 sequences are SGHAT and FQNNGV. CDR3 amino acids: CARASGANVLTF. DNA of the CDR3: TGTGCTCGCGCTTCTGGGGCCAACGTCCTGACTTTC. Full variable domain (remainder filled in from reference TRBV11-2 and TRBJ2-6): EAGVAQSPRYKIIEKRQSVAFWCNPISGHATLYWYQQILGQGPKLLIQFQNNGVVDDSQLPKDRFSAERLKGVDSTLKIQPAKLEDSAVYLCARASGANVLTFGAGSRLTVL.

The V gene is TRBV7-8, the J gene TRBJ2-3; TRBD2 matches at 8 bases. This CDR3 is 16 amino acids long. The V segment lost 5 bases and the J segment 2 bases; nucleotides outside the gene matches: 9. The germline V gene has CDR1 SGHVS and CDR2 FQNEAQ. CDR3 coding DNA: TGTGCCAGCAGCGGCCTTGCGGGGGGCGTCACAGATACGCAGTATTTT. This gives the protein CASSGLAGGVTDTQYF.

The chain recombines TRBV28 with TRBJ2-7; D is possibly TRBD1 (5 bases). V gave up 5 bases and J gave up 2 bases, with 13 bases separating them. The CDR3 has 14 amino acids. Germline-derived CDR1 and CDR2 are MDHEN and SYDVKM. The CDR3 region is CASSLGVTAYEQYF. In DNA, the CDR3 is TGTGCCAGCAGTCTAGGGGTCACAGCCTACGAGCAGTACTTC. Together with reference TRBV28 and TRBJ2-7, the CDR3 gives the full variable domain: DVKVTQSSRYLVKRTGEKVFLECVQDMDHENMFWYRQDPGLGLRLIYFSYDVKMKEKGDIPEGYSVSREKKERFSLILESASTNQTSMYLCASSLGVTAYEQYFGPGTRLTVT.

This clone was seen a single time. The rearrangement uses TRBV5-6 and TRBJ2-7; a possible D gene is TRBD1 (6 bases). Germline V gene data show CDR1 as SGHDT and CDR2 as YYEEEE. With 2 bases removed from V and 4 bases from J, the gap between germline ends came to 7 bases. The CDR3 is 12 amino acids. The CDR3 nucleotides are TGTGCCAGCAGCTTAGGGGGATACGAGCAGTACTTC. Translating gives CASSLGGYEQYF.

The table lists this clone with a count of one. This chain links TRBV18 with TRBJ2-5; 8 nucleotides line up with TRBD1. The germline V gene encodes CDR1 KGHSH and CDR2 LQKENI. CDR3 length: 16 residues. Trimming removed 0 bases from V and 10 bases from J; junction bases left unmatched: 13. The CDR3 sequence is CASSPPPRRQGWGQYF. The CDR3 DNA follows: TGTGCCAGCTCACCACCCCCGCGTCGACAGGGGTGGGGCCAGTACTTC.

This chain connects TRBV27 to TRBJ2-3; 8 nucleotides line up with TRBD1. This CDR3 spans 16 amino acids. Germline V gene data show CDR1 as MNHEY and CDR2 as SMNVEV (reference sequence). The trim removed 5 bases at V and 6 bases at J, leaving 13 bases unmatched. The CDR3 loop reads CASSPRPTGALDTQYF. The CDR3 DNA is TGTGCCAGCAGTCCGCGCCCGACAGGGGCACTGGATACGCAGTATTTT.

This sequence joins TRBV2 and TRBJ2-2; 12 bases agree with TRBD1. This CDR3 contains 14 residues. J lost 7 bases, V lost 6 bases, and 3 bases had no gene match. The germline gives CDR1 SNHLY, CDR2 FYNNEI. CDR3 region: CASSGTGGHGELFF. As DNA, the CDR3 is TGTGCCAGCAGCGGGACAGGGGGCCACGGGGAGCTGTTTTTT. Together with reference TRBV2 and TRBJ2-2, the CDR3 gives the full variable domain: EPEVTQTPSHQVTQMGQEVILRCVPISNHLYFYWYRQILGQKVEFLVSFYNNEISEKSEIFDDQFSVERPDGSNFTLKIRSTKLEDSAMYFCASSGTGGHGELFFGEGSRLTVL.

CDR3 sequence reads: CASSTGSSGNTIYF. DNA for the CDR3: TGTGCCAGTAGTACCGGGAGCTCTGGAAACACCATATATTTT. This chain uses TRBV19 with TRBJ1-3, with D unresolved. The CDR3 loop spans 14 amino acids. The V and J ends lost 4 bases and 0 bases respectively, with 7 bases between them. Germline V gene data show CDR1 as LNHDA and CDR2 as SQIVND (reference sequence). Variable domain in full (rest from reference TRBV19 and TRBJ1-3): DGGITQSPKYLFRKEGQNVTLSCEQNLNHDAMYWYRQDPGQGLRLIYYSQIVNDFQKGDIAEGYSVSREKKESFPLTVTSAQKNPTAFYLCASSTGSSGNTIYFGEGSWLTVV.